The 7 T cell receptor beta chains below come from one sample, sequenced in a study of control samples from healthy donors and cancer patients. Here immunoSEQ multiplex PCR was the method, and the copy in TCRdb shows in-frame clones only, minus some. This table holds around 64,000 clones, about nine tenths found once. The specimen was PBMCs. These receptor sequences come from a man in his sixties with colorectal cancer.

Details on this clone: The same CDR3 also results from other DNA sequences found in this sample. The rearrangement links TRBV9 to TRBJ2-1; either TRBD1 or TRBD2 may fit D (6 bases each). In germline, CDR1 is SGDLS, CDR2 YYNGEE. This CDR3 comprises 16 residues. V was cut by 0 bases and J by 0 bases, with 10 bases left in between. CDR3 bases: TGTGCCAGCAGCGTAGGAGGAGGGGGCTCCTACAATGAGCAGTTCTTC. Protein sequence: CASSVGGGGSYNEQFF.

The V call is TRBV11-3, the J call TRBJ1-4; possibly TRBD1 for D (5 bases). The germline gives CDR1 SGHNT, CDR2 YENEEA. V was shortened by 2 bases and J by 7 bases, with 11 bases between the two germline ends. The CDR3 sequence is 14 residues long. The CDR3 DNA reads TGTGCCAGCAGCTTAACTGGGGCTGGTGAAAAACTGTTTTTT. Translated: CASSLTGAGEKLFF.

This rearrangement joins TRBV3-1 (or the pseudogene TRBV3-2) to TRBJ2-7; D may be TRBD1 or TRBD2 (5 bases each). CDR3 length equals 13 residues. The germline CDR1 and CDR2 sequences are LGHDT and YNNKEL (reference sequence). Trimming removed 3 bases at V and 2 bases at J, with 8 bases between. The CDR3 spells CASSQGETYEQYF. The CDR3 DNA follows: TGTGCCAGCAGCCAGGGGGAGACCTACGAGCAGTACTTC.

The chain joins TRBV30 to TRBJ2-1; tentatively, D is TRBD1 (6 bases). CDR3 size: 16 residues. CDR1 and CDR2 from the germline V gene are GTSNPN and SVGIG (reference sequence). V shed 2 bases and J shed 3 bases, with 17 bases lying between them. CDR3 nucleotide sequence: TGTGCCTGGAGTCGCGACAGGTCAGCCTTCTACAATGAGCAGTTCTTC. It yields the protein CAWSRDRSAFYNEQFF.

This chain connects TRBV7-8 to TRBJ2-7, with 8 nucleotides matching TRBD1. This CDR3 comprises 13 residues. Trimming cost V 5 bases and J 9 bases; bases outside gene matches: 9. Per the germline V gene, CDR1 is SGHVS and CDR2 is FQNEAQ. Here the CDR3 DNA reads TGTGCCAGCAGCCCGTATTCAGGGACAGGGCAGTACTTC. It is translated as CASSPYSGTGQYF.

This clone was found a few times. This rearrangement joins TRBV5-1 to TRBJ2-5; no definite D call. The CDR3 has 15 amino acids. V was clipped by 2 bases and J by 2 bases, with 13 bases between them. Looked up from germline, CDR1 is SGHRS and CDR2 is YFSETQ. The CDR3 region has the DNA TGCGCCAGCAGCTTCACAGAACTAAATCAAGAGACCCAGTACTTC. Protein product: CASSFTELNQETQYF.

V gene TRBV4-2 combines with J gene TRBJ2-3, with D unclear. The CDR3 runs to 12 residues. Per the germline V gene, CDR1 is LGHNA and CDR2 is YNFKEQ. Trimming pared 1 base from V and 6 bases from J, leaving 5 bases between. The DNA for the CDR3 is TGTGCCAGCAGCCAAGTGAGGGATACGCAGTATTTT. Translated, it gives CASSQVRDTQYF.